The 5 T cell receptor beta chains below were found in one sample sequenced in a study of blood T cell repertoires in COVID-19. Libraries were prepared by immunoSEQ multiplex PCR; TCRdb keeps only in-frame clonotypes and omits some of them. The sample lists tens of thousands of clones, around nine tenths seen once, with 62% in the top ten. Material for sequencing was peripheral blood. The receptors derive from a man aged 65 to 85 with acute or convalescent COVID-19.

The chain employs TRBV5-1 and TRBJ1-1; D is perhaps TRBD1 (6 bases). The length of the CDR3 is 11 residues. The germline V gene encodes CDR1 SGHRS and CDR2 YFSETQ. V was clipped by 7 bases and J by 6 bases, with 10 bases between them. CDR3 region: CASSGQSEAFF. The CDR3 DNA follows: TGCGCCAGCTCAGGACAGTCTGAAGCTTTCTTT.

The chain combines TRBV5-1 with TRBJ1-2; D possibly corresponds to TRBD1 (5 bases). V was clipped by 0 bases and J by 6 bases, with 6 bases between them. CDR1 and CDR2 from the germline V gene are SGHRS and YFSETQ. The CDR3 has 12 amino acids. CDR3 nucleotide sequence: TGCGCCAGCAGCTTGGCGGGGGATGGCTACACCTTC. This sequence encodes CASSLAGDGYTF.

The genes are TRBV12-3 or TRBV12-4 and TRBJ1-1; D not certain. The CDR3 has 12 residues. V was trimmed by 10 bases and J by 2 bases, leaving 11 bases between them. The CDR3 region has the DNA TGTGCCACAAGCCGGGGTAACACTGAAGCTTTCTTT. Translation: CATSRGNTEAFF.

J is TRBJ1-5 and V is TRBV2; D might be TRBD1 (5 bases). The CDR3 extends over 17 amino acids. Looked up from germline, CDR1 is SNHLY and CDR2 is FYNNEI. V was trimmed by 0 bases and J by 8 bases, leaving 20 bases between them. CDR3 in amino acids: CASSEAGGLLDEEPQHF. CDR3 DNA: TGTGCCAGCAGTGAAGCGGGGGGACTCCTAGACGAAGAGCCCCAGCATTTT.

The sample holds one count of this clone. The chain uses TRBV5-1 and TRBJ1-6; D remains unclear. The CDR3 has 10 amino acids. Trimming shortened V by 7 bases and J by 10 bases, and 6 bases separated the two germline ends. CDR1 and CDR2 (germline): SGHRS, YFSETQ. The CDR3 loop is CASGNSPLHF. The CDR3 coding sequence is TGCGCCAGCGGCAACTCACCCCTCCACTTT.